Below are 2 T cell receptor beta chains sequenced from a single sample in a study of T cell repertoires in cytomegalovirus infection (dated by TCRdb to about 2019). TCRdb records Illumina HiSeq 1500 as the sequencer. TCRdb applied fastp at Q25 and MiXCR to the public reads, then kept only in-frame beta chains. Each entry merges the rows of one CDR3 protein and shows their most common DNA and genes. The sample table contains some 300,000 distinct CDR3 sequences; only one count was recorded for around 10% of them. In total, the top ten clones hold less than 3% of the sample. The sample taken for sequencing was PBMCs. Every receptor here comes from a human donor in good health (CMV status not recorded). Some clones in this sample may be carry-over from other donors' samples.

This clonotype has ten or more counts. V usage is TRBV4-1 and J usage is TRBJ2-2; D is possibly TRBD1 (6 bases). The germline V and J ends were trimmed by 8 bases and 0 bases, with 19 bases remaining between them. CDR1 MGHRA and CDR2 YSYEKL come from the germline V gene. The CDR3 spans 17 residues. CDR3 sequence reads: CASGTLTGSTNTGELFF. The DNA for the CDR3 is TGCGCCAGCGGCACATTAACAGGGTCAACGAACACCGGGGAGCTGTTTTTT.

The chain links TRBV29-1 to TRBJ1-5; possibly TRBD1 for D (5 bases). Germline-derived CDR1 and CDR2 are SQVTM and ANQGSEA. There are 14 residues in the CDR3. Trimming removed 6 bases at V and 1 base at J, with 13 bases between. The CDR3 loop is CSVGDSLSNQPQHF. The CDR3 bases are TGCAGCGTGGGTGACAGCCTCAGCAATCAGCCCCAGCATTTT.